Each of the 7 T cell receptor beta chains below was sequenced from the same sample in a study of shared clonotypes between healthy human individuals. CD45RO negativity and positive selection for CCR7 defined naive CD8 cells, a population that excluded terminally differentiated effector memory CD45RA+ cells. Sequenced by immunoSEQ multiplex PCR; TCRdb stores in-frame clones only, minus some. This sample has about 580,000 clones; more than 95% occur once, and the top ten carry approximately 0.3%. Sequenced: naive CD8+ T cells sorted from blood. The receptors were gathered from a man in his thirties or forties in good health.

The V and J genes are TRBV7-6 and TRBJ2-1, with 14 nucleotides matching TRBD2. The CDR3 covers 14 residues. V trimming: 6 bases; J trimming: 15 bases; junction bases outside the gene matches: 10. Germline V CDR1 and CDR2: SGHVS, FNYEAQ. CDR3 nucleotide sequence: TGTGCCAGCAGAGGGACTAGCGGGAGCCGCGCAGTGTTCTTC. Translation: CASRGTSGSRAVFF.

This clone showed up just a few times. J is TRBJ1-2 and V is TRBV11-2, with a possible D match to TRBD1 (5 bases). Germline CDR1 SGHAT, CDR2 FQNNGV. This CDR3 is built from 15 residues. Trimming cost V 1 base and J 6 bases, with 15 bases left between them. CDR3 DNA sequence: TGTGCCAGCAGCTTAGGGGCTAACGCCAGGGATGGCTACACCTTC. Protein sequence: CASSLGANARDGYTF.

The V call is TRBV13, the J call TRBJ1-4, with a weak D call TRBD1 (5 bases). There are 14 residues in the CDR3. Germline CDR1 is PRHDT and CDR2 is FYEKMQ (reference sequence). V was shortened by 3 bases and J by 8 bases, with 13 bases between the two germline ends. The CDR3 spells CASSLWGLAEKLFF. The CDR3 nucleotides read TGTGCCAGCAGCTTGTGGGGACTAGCAGAAAAACTGTTTTTT. The variable domain in full, completed from reference TRBV13 and TRBJ1-4, reads AAGVIQSPRHLIKEKRETATLKCYPIPRHDTVYWYQQGPGQDPQFLISFYEKMQSDKGSIPDRFSAQQFSDYHSELNMSSLELGDSALYFCASSLWGLAEKLFFGSGTQLSVL.

V usage is TRBV2 and J usage is TRBJ2-7, with 12 bases aligning to TRBD1. The CDR3 spans 17 residues. Germline V lookup: CDR1 SNHLY, CDR2 FYNNEI. With V trimmed by 1 base and J by 1 base, 5 bases remained unmatched. The CDR3 DNA reads TGTGCCAGCAGTGAAGGGGACAGGGGGCTCCCATCCTACGAGCAGTACTTC. Protein sequence: CASSEGDRGLPSYEQYF.

J is TRBJ2-7 and V is TRBV29-1; D remains ambiguous. The CDR3 totals 11 residues. V was trimmed by 7 bases and J by 4 bases, leaving 11 bases between them. In germline, CDR1 is SQVTM, CDR2 ANQGSEA. CDR3 protein: CSAAWRYEQYF. CDR3 coding DNA: TGCAGCGCCGCCTGGCGATACGAGCAGTACTTC.

The chain joins TRBV12-5 to TRBJ1-1; no firm D call. Germline V gene lookup returns CDR1 LGHNT and CDR2 FRNRAP. The V end was cut by 1 base, the J end by 6 bases, with 9 bases between. The length of the CDR3 is 13 residues. The CDR3 is CASGLGSGPEAFF. The CDR3 DNA reads as TGTGCTAGTGGTTTGGGGTCCGGTCCTGAAGCTTTCTTT.

This rearrangement joins TRBV7-6 to TRBJ1-4, with D possibly being TRBD1 (5 bases). Trimming took off 6 bases at V and 0 bases at J, with 17 bases between the two ends. The CDR3 sequence is 17 residues long. Germline CDR1 reads SGHVS; CDR2 reads FNYEAQ. The CDR3: CASSPGSQGATNEKLFF. In DNA, the CDR3 is TGTGCCAGCAGTCCCGGGTCCCAAGGGGCAACTAATGAAAAACTGTTTTTT. The complete variable domain, with remaining parts taken from reference TRBV7-6 and TRBJ1-4, reads GAGVSQSPRYKVTKRGQDVALRCDPISGHVSLYWYRQALGQGPEFLTYFNYEAQQDKSGLPNDRFSAERPEGSISTLTIQRTEQRDSAMYRCASSPGSQGATNEKLFFGSGTQLSVL.